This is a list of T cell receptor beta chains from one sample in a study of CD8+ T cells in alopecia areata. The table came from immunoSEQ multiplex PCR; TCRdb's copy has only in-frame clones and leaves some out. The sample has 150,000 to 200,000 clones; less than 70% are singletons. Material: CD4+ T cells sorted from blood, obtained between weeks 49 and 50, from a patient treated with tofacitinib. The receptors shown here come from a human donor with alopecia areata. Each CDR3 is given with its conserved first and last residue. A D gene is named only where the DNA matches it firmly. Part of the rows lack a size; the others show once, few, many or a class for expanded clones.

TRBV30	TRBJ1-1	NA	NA	CAWSVGPRNTEAFF	TGTGCCTGGAGTGTGGGTCCCAGGAACACTGAAGCTTTCTTT
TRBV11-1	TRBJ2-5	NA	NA	CASSLGTSQGETQYF	TGTGCCAGCAGCTTAGGGACCTCCCAAGGCGAGACCCAGTACTTC
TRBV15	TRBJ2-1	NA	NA	CATSREIAGAGFNEQFF	TGTGCCACCAGCAGAGAAATAGCAGGCGCAGGCTTTAATGAGCAGTTCTTC
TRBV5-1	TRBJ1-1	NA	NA	CASSPDRLNTEAFF	TGCGCCAGCAGCCCGGACAGATTGAACACTGAAGCTTTCTTT
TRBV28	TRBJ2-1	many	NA	CASSLRGDEQFF	TGTGCCAGCAGTTTGCGAGGCGATGAGCAGTTCTTC
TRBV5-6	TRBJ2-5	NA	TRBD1	CASRKLDRGNQETQYF	TGTGCCAGCAGAAAATTGGACAGGGGGAACCAAGAGACCCAGTACTTC
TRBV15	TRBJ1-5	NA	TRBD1	CATSRGRQGNQPQHF	TGTGCCACCAGCAGAGGTAGACAGGGAAATCAGCCCCAGCATTTT
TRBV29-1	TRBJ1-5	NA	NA	CSVGGQPQHF	TGCAGCGTTGGTGGTCAGCCCCAGCATTTT
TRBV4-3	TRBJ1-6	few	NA	CASSQELASYNSPLHF	TGCGCCAGCAGCCAAGAGCTCGCCAGTTATAATTCACCCCTCCACTTT
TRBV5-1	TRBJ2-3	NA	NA	CASSSSPVGSSTDTQYF	TGCGCCAGCAGCTCCAGCCCCGTAGGGTCTAGCACAGATACGCAGTATTTT
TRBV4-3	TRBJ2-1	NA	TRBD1	CASSQGGTALNEQFF	TGCGCCAGCAGCCAAGGAGGGACAGCCCTAAATGAGCAGTTCTTC
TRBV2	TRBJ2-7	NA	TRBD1	CASTPGTVIYEQYF	TGTGCCAGCACCCCCGGGACAGTGATCTACGAGCAGTACTTC
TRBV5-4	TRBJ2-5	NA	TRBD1	CASSLVTGGQETQYF	TGTGCCAGCAGCTTGGTAACAGGGGGCCAAGAGACCCAGTACTTC
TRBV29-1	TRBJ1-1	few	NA	CSVVGGRTEAFF	TGCAGCGTTGTAGGGGGACGGACTGAAGCTTTCTTT
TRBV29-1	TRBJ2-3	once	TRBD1	CSVLDRAFRDTQYF	TGCAGCGTTCTGGACAGGGCCTTTCGAGATACGCAGTATTTT
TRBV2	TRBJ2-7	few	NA	CASSDVYEQYF	TGTGCCAGCAGTGACGTTTACGAGCAGTACTTC
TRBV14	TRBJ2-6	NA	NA	CASSHNRRSSGANVLTF	TGTGCCAGCAGCCACAACAGGAGGAGCTCTGGGGCCAACGTCCTGACTTTC
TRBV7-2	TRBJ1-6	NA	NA	CASSLGRGNSPLHF	TGTGCCAGCAGCTTAGGCAGGGGTAATTCACCCCTCCACTTT
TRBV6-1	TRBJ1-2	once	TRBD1	CASSAAQGAGYTF	TGTGCCAGCAGTGCTGCACAGGGGGCGGGCTACACCTTC
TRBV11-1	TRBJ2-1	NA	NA	CASSLRGDWSYNEQFF	TGTGCCAGCAGCCTTAGGGGGGACTGGAGCTACAATGAGCAGTTCTTC
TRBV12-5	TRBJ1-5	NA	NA	CASGLLRTNYSNQPQHF	TGTGCTAGTGGTTTGTTAAGGACAAACTATAGCAATCAGCCCCAGCATTTT
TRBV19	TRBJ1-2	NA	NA	CASRQEINYGYTF	TGTGCCAGTAGACAGGAGATTAACTATGGCTACACCTTC
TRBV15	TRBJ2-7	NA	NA	CATSRPQDSDNYYEQYF	TGTGCCACCAGCAGACCTCAGGATTCCGACAACTACTACGAGCAGTACTTC
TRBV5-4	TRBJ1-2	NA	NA	CASSLAPTDSYGYTF	TGTGCCAGCAGCTTGGCCCCCACAGACAGCTATGGCTACACCTTC
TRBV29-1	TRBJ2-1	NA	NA	CSVDSGSEQFF	TGCAGCGTTGACAGTGGGAGTGAGCAGTTCTTC
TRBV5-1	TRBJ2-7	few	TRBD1	CASSFQGQGDEQYF	TGCGCCAGCAGCTTCCAAGGACAGGGGGACGAGCAGTACTTC
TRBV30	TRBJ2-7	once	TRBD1	CAWSPLDRGERYF	TGTGCCTGGAGCCCATTAGACAGGGGTGAAAGGTACTTC
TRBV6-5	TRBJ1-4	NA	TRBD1	CASSSDRVSEKLFF	TGTGCCAGCAGCTCGGACAGGGTGTCAGAAAAACTGTTTTTT
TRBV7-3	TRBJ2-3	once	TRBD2	CASSSSGGADTQYF	TGTGCCAGCAGTTCAAGCGGGGGGGCAGATACGCAGTATTTT
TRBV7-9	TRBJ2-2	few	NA	CASSLAGSGELFF	TGTGCCAGCAGCTTAGCAGGGTCCGGGGAGCTGTTTTTT
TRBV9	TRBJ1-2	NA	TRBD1	CASSRDRGHYGYTF	TGTGCCAGCAGCCGGGACAGGGGACACTATGGCTACACCTTC
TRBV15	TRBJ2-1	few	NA	CATSRAGSQLNEQFF	TGTGCCACCAGCAGAGCAGGGAGTCAATTGAATGAGCAGTTCTTC
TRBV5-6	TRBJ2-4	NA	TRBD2	CASSWPLGGGAGIQYF	TGTGCCAGCAGCTGGCCCCTTGGCGGGGGGGCTGGCATTCAGTACTTC
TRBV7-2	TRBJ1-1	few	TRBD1	CASSQRTGGTEAFF	TGTGCCAGCAGCCAACGGACAGGGGGCACTGAAGCTTTCTTT
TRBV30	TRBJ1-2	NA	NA	CAWSAPGLSDGYTF	TGTGCCTGGAGTGCCCCCGGACTGTCTGATGGCTACACCTTC
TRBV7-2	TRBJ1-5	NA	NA	CASSTRGNQPQHF	TGTGCCAGCAGCACAAGGGGCAATCAGCCCCAGCATTTT
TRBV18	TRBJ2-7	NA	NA	CASSPLSYEQYF	TGTGCCAGCTCACCACTCAGCTACGAGCAGTACTTC
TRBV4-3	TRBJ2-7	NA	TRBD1	CASSQSAQGANRYEQYF	TGCGCCAGCAGCCAATCCGCCCAGGGGGCGAATCGTTACGAGCAGTACTTC
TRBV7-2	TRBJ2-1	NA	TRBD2	CASSLENRGGDEQFF	TGTGCCAGCAGCTTAGAGAACCGGGGGGGAGATGAGCAGTTCTTC
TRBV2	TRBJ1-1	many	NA	CASSTGVNTEAFF	TGTGCCAGCAGTACGGGAGTTAACACTGAAGCTTTCTTT
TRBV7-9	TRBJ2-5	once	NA	CASAPSSQETQYF	TGTGCCAGCGCCCCGAGCTCTCAAGAGACCCAGTACTTC
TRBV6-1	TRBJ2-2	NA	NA	CASSPKTGKWGELFF	TGTGCCAGCAGCCCCAAGACAGGAAAGTGGGGGGAGCTGTTTTTT
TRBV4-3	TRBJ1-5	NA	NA	CASSQFLQGNQPQHF	TGCGCCAGCAGCCAGTTCCTCCAGGGGAATCAGCCCCAGCATTTT
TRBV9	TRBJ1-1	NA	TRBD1	CASSDGQGSSSAFF	TGTGCCAGCAGTGATGGACAGGGAAGTTCCTCGGCTTTCTTT
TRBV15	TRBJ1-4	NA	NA	CATSDPGRGNEKLFF	TGTGCCACCAGCGATCCAGGGCGGGGTAATGAAAAACTGTTTTTT
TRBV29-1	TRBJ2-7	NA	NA	CSVARAGALGEQYF	TGCAGCGTAGCCCGGGCAGGGGCTCTAGGAGAGCAGTACTTC
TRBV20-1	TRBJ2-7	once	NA	CSAGVEQYF	TGCAGTGCGGGGGTCGAGCAGTACTTC
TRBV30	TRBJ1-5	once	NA	CAWSFTGSQPQHF	TGTGCCTGGAGTTTTACTGGAAGTCAGCCCCAGCATTTT
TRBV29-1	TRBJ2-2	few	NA	CSVSRNTGELFF	TGCAGCGTTTCCAGGAACACCGGGGAGCTGTTTTTT
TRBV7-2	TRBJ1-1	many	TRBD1	CASSAHRGGSTEAFF	TGTGCCAGCAGCGCCCACAGGGGTGGTAGCACTGAAGCTTTCTTT